The clone carrying this T cell receptor beta chain has a single count. Germline V gene sequence: CDR1 MDHEN, CDR2 SYDVKM. The ends lost 3 bases at V and 4 bases at J; junction bases unmatched: 5. This CDR3 has 14 residues. This entry belongs to a study of blood T cell repertoires in COVID-19. The repertoire was sequenced with immunoSEQ multiplex PCR; TCRdb's copy has only in-frame clones and lacks some. In the table there are under 250,000 clones, around nine tenths of which are singletons. The sample taken for sequencing was PBMCs or T cells enriched from blood (not recorded which). The chain joins TRBV28 to TRBJ1-2; 7 bases map to TRBD1. The TCR comes from a woman in her thirties or forties who had been exposed to COVID-19. CDR3 nucleotides: TGTGCCAGCAGTTTTAGGGGGCGCAGCTATGGCTACACCTTC. Translating it yields CASSFRGRSYGYTF.